The source of this T cell receptor beta chain is a study of beta chain features in type 1 diabetes. The study, taken as a whole, reports: A cDNA-based sequencing approach could over-represent cells with high TCR expression.

V was shortened by 4 bases and J by 1 base, with 11 bases between the two germline ends. Germline values: CDR1 SGHRS, CDR2 YFSETQ. CDR3 size: 14 residues. This clone came up a few times. What it binds is unknown. TCRB transcripts that were expressed got sequenced, as all of the isolated RNA had been reverse transcribed. TCRdb keeps only in-frame clones here, not all; method: immunoSEQ multiplex PCR. The sample lists about 150,000 clones, around 10% occurring once. Each of the sorted populations had a purity greater than 95%. Sequenced material: central memory CD4+ T cells from blood. This clonotype was sampled from a man between 18 and 35 years old in good health. J is TRBJ1-2 and V is TRBV5-1; D unclear. This CDR3 reads CASSPITDNYGYTF. The CDR3 nucleotides read TGCGCCAGCAGCCCGATCACGGATAACTATGGCTACACCTTC.